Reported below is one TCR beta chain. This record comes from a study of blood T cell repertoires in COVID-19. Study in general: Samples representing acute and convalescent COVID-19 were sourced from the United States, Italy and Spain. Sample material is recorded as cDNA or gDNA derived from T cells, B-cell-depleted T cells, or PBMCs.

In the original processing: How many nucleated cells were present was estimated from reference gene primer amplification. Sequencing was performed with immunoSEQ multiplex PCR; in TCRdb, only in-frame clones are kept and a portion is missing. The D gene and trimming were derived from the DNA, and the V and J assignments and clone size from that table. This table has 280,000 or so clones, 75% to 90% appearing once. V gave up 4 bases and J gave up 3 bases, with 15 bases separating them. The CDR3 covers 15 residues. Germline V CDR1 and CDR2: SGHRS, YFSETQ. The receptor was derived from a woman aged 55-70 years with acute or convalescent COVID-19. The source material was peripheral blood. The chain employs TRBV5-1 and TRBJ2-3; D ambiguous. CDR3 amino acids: CASSPTERRTDTQYF. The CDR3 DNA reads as TGCGCCAGCAGCCCGACTGAACGGAGAACAGATACGCAGTATTTT.